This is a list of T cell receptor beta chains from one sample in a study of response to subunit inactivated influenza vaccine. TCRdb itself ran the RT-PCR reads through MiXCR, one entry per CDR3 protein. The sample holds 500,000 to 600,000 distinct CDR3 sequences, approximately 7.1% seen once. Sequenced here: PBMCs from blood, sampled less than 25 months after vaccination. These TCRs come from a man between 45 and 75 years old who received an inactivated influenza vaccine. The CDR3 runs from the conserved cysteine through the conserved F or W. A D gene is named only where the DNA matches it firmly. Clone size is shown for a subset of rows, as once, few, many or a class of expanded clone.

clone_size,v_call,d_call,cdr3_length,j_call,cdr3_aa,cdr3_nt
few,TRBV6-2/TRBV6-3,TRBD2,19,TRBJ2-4,CASSPGTSGDALAKNIQYF,TGTGCCAGCAGTCCCGGGACTAGCGGCGATGCCTTAGCCAAAAACATTCAGTACTTC
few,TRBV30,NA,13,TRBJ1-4,CAWSVHMGAKLFF,TGTGCCTGGAGTGTTCACATGGGAGCAAAACTGTTTTTT
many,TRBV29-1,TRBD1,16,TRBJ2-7,CSVTGDRAKTLDEQYF,TGCAGCGTGACGGGGGACAGGGCAAAAACTCTGGACGAGCAGTACTTC
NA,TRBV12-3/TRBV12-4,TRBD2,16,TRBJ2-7,CASSYVLAGWAYEQYF,TGTGCCAGCAGTTATGTTTTAGCGGGATGGGCCTACGAGCAGTACTTC
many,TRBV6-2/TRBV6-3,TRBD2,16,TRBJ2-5,CASSPGLAGGWETQYF,TGTGCCAGCAGTCCAGGACTAGCGGGAGGATGGGAGACCCAGTACTTC
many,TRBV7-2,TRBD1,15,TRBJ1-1,CASRASQGAYTEAFF,TGTGCCAGCAGGGCTAGCCAGGGGGCGTACACTGAAGCTTTCTTT
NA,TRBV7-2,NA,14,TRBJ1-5,CASSLELGNQPQHF,TGTGCCAGCAGCTTAGAGCTGGGCAATCAGCCCCAGCATTTT
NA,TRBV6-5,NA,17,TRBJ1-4,CASSHWRGVNTDEKLFF,TGTGCCAGCAGTCACTGGAGGGGCGTGAATACTGATGAAAAACTGTTTTTT
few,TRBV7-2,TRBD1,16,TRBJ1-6,CASSFRRDRTNSPLHF,TGTGCCAGCAGCTTTCGCAGGGACAGAACAAATTCACCCCTCCACTTT
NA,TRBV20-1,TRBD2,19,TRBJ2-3,CSAKTFSSGVNFRTDTQYF,TGCAGTGCTAAGACGTTTAGTAGCGGGGTGAATTTTCGCACAGATACGCAGTATTTT
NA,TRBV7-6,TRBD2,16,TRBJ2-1,CASSSPLAAAYNEQFF,TGTGCCAGCAGCTCCCCGCTAGCGGCTGCCTACAATGAGCAGTTCTTC
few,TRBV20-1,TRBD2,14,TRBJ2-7,CSARGGGSLYEQYF,TGCAGTGCTAGGGGGGGAGGGAGCCTCTACGAGCAGTACTTC
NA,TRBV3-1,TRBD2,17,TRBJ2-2,CASSITSGGLNTGELFF,TGTGCCAGCAGCATTACTAGCGGGGGGCTGAACACCGGGGAGCTGTTTTTT
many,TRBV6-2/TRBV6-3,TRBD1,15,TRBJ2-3,CASSYGQGGGDTQYF,TGTGCCAGCAGTTACGGACAGGGAGGAGGCGATACGCAGTATTTT
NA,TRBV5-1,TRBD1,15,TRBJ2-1,CASSLGDRGFNEQFF,TGCGCCAGCAGCTTGGGAGACAGGGGATTCAATGAGCAGTTCTTC
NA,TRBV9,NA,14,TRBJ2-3,CASSVVGFTDTQYF,TGTGCCAGCAGCGTAGTGGGGTTCACAGATACGCAGTATTTT
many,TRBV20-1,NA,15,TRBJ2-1,CSARGRSGSGYEQFF,TGCAGTGCTAGAGGAAGGTCGGGGAGCGGCTATGAGCAGTTCTTC
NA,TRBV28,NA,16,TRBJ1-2,CASTVSGVKSNYGYTF,TGTGCCAGCACCGTCAGCGGGGTCAAGTCAAACTATGGCTACACCTTC
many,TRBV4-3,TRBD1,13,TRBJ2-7,CASSPDRGYEQYF,TGTGCTAGCAGCCCCGACAGGGGCTACGAGCAGTACTTC
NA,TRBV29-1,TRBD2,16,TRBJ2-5,CSVAGLAGGPVETQYF,TGCAGCGTTGCCGGGCTAGCGGGAGGGCCAGTGGAGACCCAGTACTTC
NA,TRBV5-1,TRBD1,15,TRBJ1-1,CASSNNSGGVTEAFF,TGCGCCAGCAGCAATAATTCAGGGGGTGTGACTGAAGCTTTCTTT
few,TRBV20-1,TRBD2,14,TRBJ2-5,CSARVAGGLETQYF,TGCAGTGCTAGGGTAGCGGGGGGATTGGAGACCCAGTACTTC
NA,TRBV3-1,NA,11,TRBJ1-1,CASSDGWEAFF,TGTGCCAGCAGCGATGGTTGGGAAGCTTTCTTT
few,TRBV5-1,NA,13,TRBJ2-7,CASSWTDGYEQYF,TGCGCCAGCAGCTGGACGGACGGCTACGAGCAGTACTTC
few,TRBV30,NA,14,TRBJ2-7,CAWSVDRALYEQYF,TGTGCCTGGAGTGTGGACCGGGCCCTCTACGAGCAGTACTTC
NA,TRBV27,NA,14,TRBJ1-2,CASSLSPRTYGYTF,TGTGCCAGCAGTTTATCGCCACGAACCTATGGCTACACCTTC
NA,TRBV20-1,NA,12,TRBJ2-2,CSARGGAGELFF,TGCAGTGCTAGAGGGGGGGCCGGGGAGCTGTTTTTT
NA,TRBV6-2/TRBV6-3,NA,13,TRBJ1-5,CASSLGGTQPQHF,TGTGCCAGCAGCCTCGGGGGGACTCAGCCCCAGCATTTT
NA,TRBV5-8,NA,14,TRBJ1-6,CASSFVLNNSPLHF,TGTGCCAGCAGCTTCGTACTCAATAATTCACCCCTCCACTTT
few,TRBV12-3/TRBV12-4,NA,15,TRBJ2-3,CASSLSAGPSDTQYF,TGTGCCAGCAGTTTATCGGCAGGACCATCAGATACGCAGTATTTT
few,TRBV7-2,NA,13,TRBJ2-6,CASSTTPANVLTF,TGTGCCAGCAGCACAACACCGGCCAACGTCCTGACTTTC
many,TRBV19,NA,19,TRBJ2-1,CASSIDWSPGLGGNNEQFF,TGTGCCAGTAGTATAGATTGGAGCCCGGGACTCGGGGGAAACAATGAGCAGTTCTTC
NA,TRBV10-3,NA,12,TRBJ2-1,CAITNTANEQFF,TGTGCCATCACAAATACAGCGAATGAGCAGTTCTTC
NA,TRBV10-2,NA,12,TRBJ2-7,CASSETFSEQYF,TGCGCCAGCAGTGAGACGTTCTCCGAGCAGTACTTC
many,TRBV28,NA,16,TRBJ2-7,CASSLTGTLVPHEQYF,TGTGCCAGCAGTCTCACCGGGACACTGGTTCCCCACGAGCAGTACTTC
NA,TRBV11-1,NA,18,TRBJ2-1,CASSPSTGTTGRSNEQFF,TGTGCCAGCAGCCCCTCAACCGGGACAACGGGGAGATCCAATGAGCAGTTCTTC
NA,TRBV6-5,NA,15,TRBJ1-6,CASSYSAEYNSPLHF,TGTGCCAGCAGTTACTCAGCAGAATATAATTCACCCCTCCACTTT
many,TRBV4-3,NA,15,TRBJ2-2,CASSQDLYGNGELFF,TGCGCCAGCAGCCAAGATCTTTATGGTAACGGGGAGCTGTTTTTT
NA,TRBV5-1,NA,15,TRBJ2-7,CASSLGYGSTYEQYF,TGCGCCAGCAGCTTGGGATATGGGAGTACCTACGAGCAGTACTTC
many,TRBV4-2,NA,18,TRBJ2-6,CASSQDGTQSTGANVLTF,TGTGCCAGCAGCCAAGATGGGACTCAGAGCACTGGGGCCAACGTCCTGACTTTC
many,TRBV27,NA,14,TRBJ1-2,CASSLSPPQNGYTF,TGTGCCAGCAGTTTGAGCCCCCCACAGAATGGCTACACCTTC
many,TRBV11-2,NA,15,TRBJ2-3,CASSFATTSTDTQYF,TGTGCCAGCAGCTTCGCGACGACTAGCACAGATACGCAGTATTTT
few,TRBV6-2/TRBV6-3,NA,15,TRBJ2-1,CASSYTRGDRTNPFF,TGTGCCAGCAGTTACACCCGAGGAGACAGGACAAACCCGTTCTTC
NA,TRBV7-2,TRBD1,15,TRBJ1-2,CASSAGTETNYGYTF,TGTGCCAGCAGCGCCGGGACAGAGACTAACTATGGCTACACCTTC
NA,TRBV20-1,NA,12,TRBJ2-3,CRQGASTDTQYF,TGCAGACAGGGAGCTAGCACAGATACGCAGTATTTT
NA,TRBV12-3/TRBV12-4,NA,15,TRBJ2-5,CASSLGGVFQETQYF,TGTGCCAGCAGTTTAGGGGGGGTCTTCCAAGAGACCCAGTACTTC
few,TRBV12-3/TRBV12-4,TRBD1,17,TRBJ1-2,CASSPRRGQGVNYGYTF,TGTGCCAGCAGTCCCCGCCGGGGACAGGGGGTTAACTATGGCTACACCTTC
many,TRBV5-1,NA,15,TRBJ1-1,CASSLSRVVSTEAFF,TGCGCCAGCAGCTTGTCCAGGGTGGTAAGCACTGAAGCTTTCTTT
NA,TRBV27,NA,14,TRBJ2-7,CASSSLPGGYEQYF,TGTGCCAGCAGTTCCCTCCCCGGGGGCTACGAGCAGTACTTC
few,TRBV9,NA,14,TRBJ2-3,CASSVQSSTDTQYF,TGTGCCAGCAGCGTACAATCTTCCACAGATACGCAGTATTTT
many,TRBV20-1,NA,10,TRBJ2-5,CSAGRETQYF,TGCAGTGCTGGACGGGAGACCCAGTACTTC
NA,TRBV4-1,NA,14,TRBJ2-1,CASSPSDSINEQFF,TGCGCCAGCAGCCCCTCGGACAGCATCAATGAGCAGTTCTTC
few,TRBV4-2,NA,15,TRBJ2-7,CASSQAVGQDYEQYF,TGTGCCAGCAGCCAAGCGGTAGGACAAGACTACGAGCAGTACTTC
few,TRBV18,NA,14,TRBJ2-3,CASSPMGSTDTQYF,TGTGCCAGCTCACCAATGGGTTCCACAGATACGCAGTATTTT
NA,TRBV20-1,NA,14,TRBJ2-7,CSASARQTPYEQYF,TGCAGTGCCTCCGCGCGACAGACCCCCTACGAGCAGTACTTC
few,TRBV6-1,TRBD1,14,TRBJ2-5,CASTHRGLRETQYF,TGTGCCAGCACTCACAGGGGGCTCCGAGAGACCCAGTACTTC
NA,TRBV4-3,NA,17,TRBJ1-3,CASSPQASASSGNTIYF,TGCGCCAGCAGCCCCCAAGCAAGTGCGAGCTCTGGAAACACCATATATTTT
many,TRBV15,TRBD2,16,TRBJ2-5,CATSSGGIDNQETQYF,TGTGCCACCTCTAGCGGGGGGATCGACAATCAAGAGACCCAGTACTTC